The next 8 T cell receptor beta chains were all read from a single sample in a study of shared clonotypes between healthy human individuals. Clones were sequenced by immunoSEQ multiplex PCR, and TCRdb holds only the in-frame ones, with some missing. The table includes 490,000 or so clones, over 60% detected once. Specimen: PBMCs. Source of these receptors: a woman between 40 and 50 years old in good health. Some clones in this sample may be carry-over from other donors' samples.

V and J are TRBV2 and TRBJ2-7, with D uncertain. Trimming took off 8 bases at V and 3 bases at J, with 17 bases between the two ends. The CDR3 loop spans 14 amino acids. Looked up from germline, CDR1 is SNHLY and CDR2 is FYNNEI. Here the CDR3 reads CASFLARRDYEQYF. CDR3 in DNA: TGTGCCAGCTTTCTGGCTAGAAGAGACTACGAGCAGTACTTC.

This clone showed up just once. The gene calls are TRBV30 and TRBJ2-7; 12 nucleotides line up with TRBD1. V lost 3 bases to trimming and J lost 5 bases; unmatched junction nucleotides: 8. Germline V lookup: CDR1 GTSNPN, CDR2 SVGIG (reference sequence). The CDR3 totals 15 residues. The DNA of the CDR3 is TGTGCCTGGAGCGCCAGGGGACAGGGGGCCCACGAGCAGTACTTC. This sequence encodes CAWSARGQGAHEQYF.

To note about this clone: A far larger clone is off by one base, so a read error is likely. The sample carries other DNA sequences with the same CDR3. This chain links TRBV4-1 with TRBJ2-1, with 7 bases fitting TRBD2. The CDR3 runs 15 residues. The trim removed 4 bases at V and 7 bases at J, leaving 10 bases unmatched. Germline values: CDR1 MGHRA, CDR2 YSYEKL. The DNA of the CDR3 is TGCGCCAGCAGCCCGGGACTTGCGGGAGAGAATGAGCAGTTCTTC. This gives the protein CASSPGLAGENEQFF.

This clone was seen many times. Other DNA sequences of this sample code for an identical CDR3. The V and J genes are TRBV5-6 and TRBJ1-5, with D possibly TRBD1 on 5 matching bases. V lost 0 bases, J lost 3 bases, and 13 bases lay in between. Germline V gene lookup returns CDR1 SGHDT and CDR2 YYEEEE. The CDR3 totals 16 residues. The DNA of the CDR3 is TGTGCCAGCAGCTTGGATGGGGGATCGATCAATCAGCCCCAGCATTTT. Translating gives CASSLDGGSINQPQHF.

J is TRBJ2-3 and V is TRBV5-1, with D tentatively TRBD2 (5 bases). The ends were cut back, 3 bases at V and 4 bases at J, with 15 bases in the middle. Germline CDR1 reads SGHRS; CDR2 reads YFSETQ. The CDR3 extends over 15 amino acids. The CDR3 bases are TGCGCCAGCAGCTGGAACGGGATGTCCGCAGATACGCAGTATTTT. Translating it yields CASSWNGMSADTQYF.

The chain links TRBV18 to TRBJ1-4; 7 nucleotides align to TRBD1. With V trimmed by 3 bases and J by 6 bases, 7 bases remained unmatched. The V gene's germline CDR1 is KGHSH and CDR2 LQKENI. The CDR3 consists of 15 residues. The CDR3 coding sequence is TGTGCCAGCTCACCTGTGGGACAGAGCGATGAAAAACTGTTTTTT. Its translation is CASSPVGQSDEKLFF.

The chain combines TRBV28 with TRBJ1-1; D is undetermined. The germline V gene has CDR1 MDHEN and CDR2 SYDVKM. The V and J ends lost 7 bases and 4 bases respectively, with 16 bases between them. The CDR3 spans 14 residues. CDR3 sequence (DNA): TGTGCCAGCATTCCCCCGGGAGGGTTCACTGAAGCTTTCTTT. This translates into CASIPPGGFTEAFF.

The rearrangement joins TRBV18 to TRBJ1-1; 7 nucleotides align to TRBD1. This CDR3 has 15 residues. In germline, CDR1 is KGHSH, CDR2 LQKENI. After removal of 4 bases from V and 0 bases from J, the junction contained 5 bases not matched to a gene. The CDR3, as DNA: TGTGCCAGCTCACTGCGACAGGGAATGAACACTGAAGCTTTCTTT. Translation gives CASSLRQGMNTEAFF. Based on the CDR3 plus reference TRBV18 and TRBJ1-1, the full variable domain is NAGVMQNPRHLVRRRGQEARLRCSPMKGHSHVYWYRQLPEEGLKFMVYLQKENIIDESGMPKERFSAEFPKEGPSILRIQQVVRGDSAAYFCASSLRQGMNTEAFFGQGTRLTVV.